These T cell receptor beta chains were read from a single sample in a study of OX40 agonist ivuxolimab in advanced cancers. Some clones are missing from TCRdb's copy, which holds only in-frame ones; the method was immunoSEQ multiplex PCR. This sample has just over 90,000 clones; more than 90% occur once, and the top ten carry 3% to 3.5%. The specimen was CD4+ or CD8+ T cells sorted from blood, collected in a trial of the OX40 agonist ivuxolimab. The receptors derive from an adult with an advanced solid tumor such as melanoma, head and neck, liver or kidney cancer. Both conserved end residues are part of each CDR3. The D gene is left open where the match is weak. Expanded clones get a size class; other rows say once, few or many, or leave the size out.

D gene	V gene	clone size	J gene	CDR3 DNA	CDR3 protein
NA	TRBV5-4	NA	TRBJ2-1	TGTGCCAGCAGCTTGGCAGGGCGCAATGAGCAGTTCTTC	CASSLAGRNEQFF
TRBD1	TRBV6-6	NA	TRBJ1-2	TGTGCCAGCAGTTACGTCCGGACAGGAGGAGAATGGGGCTACACCTTC	CASSYVRTGGEWGYTF
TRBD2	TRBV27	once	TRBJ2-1	TGTGCCAGCAGCGTTAGCGGGAGAAGCCTATACAATGAGCAGTTCTTC	CASSVSGRSLYNEQFF
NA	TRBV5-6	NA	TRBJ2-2	TGTGCCAGCGGTGACGCCTACACCGGGGAGCTGTTTTTT	CASGDAYTGELFF
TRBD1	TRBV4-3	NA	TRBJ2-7	TGCGCCAGCAGCCAGTCTCCGGGACAGGCGTCCGAGCAGTACTTC	CASSQSPGQASEQYF
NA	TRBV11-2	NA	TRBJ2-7	TGTGCCAGCAGCTTAGCCCTGACCTACGAGCAGTACTTC	CASSLALTYEQYF
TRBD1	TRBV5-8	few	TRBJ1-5	TGTGCCAGCAGCCATACAACAGGGGGCGGTCAGCCCCAGCATTTT	CASSHTTGGGQPQHF
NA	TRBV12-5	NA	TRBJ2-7	TGTGCTAGTGGTTTGGTGGACAGACGCTACGAGCAGTACTTC	CASGLVDRRYEQYF
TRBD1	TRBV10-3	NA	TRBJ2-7	TGTGCCATCAGTGATAGGGACAGGGCGCCCTACGAGCAGTACTTC	CAISDRDRAPYEQYF
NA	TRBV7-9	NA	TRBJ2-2	TGTGCCAGCTCAGCCCCGGGGTACGCCGGGGAGCTGTTTTTT	CASSAPGYAGELFF
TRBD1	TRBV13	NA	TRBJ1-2	TGTGCCAGCAGCTTAGTCCTACAGGACAGGGACAGGAGCGGCTACACCTTC	CASSLVLQDRDRSGYTF
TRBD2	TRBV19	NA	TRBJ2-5	TGTGCCAGTAGTACCACGGGGGGGGGTAGAGAGACCCAGTACTTC	CASSTTGGGRETQYF
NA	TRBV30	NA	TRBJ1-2	TGTGCCTGGATTGACGCCGGAGTTTATGGCTACACCTTC	CAWIDAGVYGYTF
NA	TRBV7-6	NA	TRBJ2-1	TGTGCCAGCAGCCCCCTAGGAAGGGGTGAGCAGTTCTTC	CASSPLGRGEQFF
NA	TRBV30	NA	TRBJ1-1	TGTGCCTGCCCGGGACTCAGGAACACTGAAGCTTTCTTT	CACPGLRNTEAFF
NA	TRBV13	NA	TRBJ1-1	TGTGCCAGCAAGACTGGACACGTGAACACTGAAGCTTTCTTT	CASKTGHVNTEAFF
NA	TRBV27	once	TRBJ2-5	TGTGCCAGCAGTTTTATGGGGGAAGAGACCCAGTACTTC	CASSFMGEETQYF
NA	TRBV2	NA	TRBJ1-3	TGTGCCAGCATTTTTGGGACTGGAAACACCATATATTTT	CASIFGTGNTIYF
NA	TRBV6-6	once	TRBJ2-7	TGTGCCAGCAGTGACAGGTTTTACGAGCAGTACTTC	CASSDRFYEQYF
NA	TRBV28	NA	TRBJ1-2	TGTGCCAGCAGTCCCCCCGCGGGAGTCTATGGCTACACCTTC	CASSPPAGVYGYTF